This T cell receptor (beta chain) was retrieved from a study of blood T cell repertoires in COVID-19. The CDR3 contains 18 residues. The germline V gene encodes CDR1 SGHDN and CDR2 FVKESK. The junction had 18 bases not matched to a gene; V was cut back by 2 bases and J by 8 bases. Sequenced by immunoSEQ multiplex PCR; TCRdb stores in-frame clones only, minus some. Of a few hundred thousand clones listed, about 83% are singletons. This clonotype originated in a woman between 40 and 50 years old who had recovered from COVID-19. The gene calls are TRBV14 and TRBJ2-1, with 7 bases identical to TRBD1. Material for sequencing was peripheral blood. The CDR3 DNA sequence: TGTGCCAGCAGCCAACAAATGGGGATCGGGACAGCCTATTATGAGCAGTTCTTC. Its translation is CASSQQMGIGTAYYEQFF.